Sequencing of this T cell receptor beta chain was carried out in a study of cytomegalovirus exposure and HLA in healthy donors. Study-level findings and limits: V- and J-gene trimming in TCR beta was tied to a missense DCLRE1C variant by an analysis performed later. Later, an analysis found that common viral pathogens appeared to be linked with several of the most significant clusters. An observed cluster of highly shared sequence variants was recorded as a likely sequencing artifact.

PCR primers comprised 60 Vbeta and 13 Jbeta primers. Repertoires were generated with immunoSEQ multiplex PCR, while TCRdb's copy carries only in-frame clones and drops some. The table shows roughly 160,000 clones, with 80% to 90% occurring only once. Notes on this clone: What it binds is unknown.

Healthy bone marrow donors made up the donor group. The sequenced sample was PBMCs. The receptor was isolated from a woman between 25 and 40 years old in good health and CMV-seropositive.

DNA of the CDR3: TGTGCCAGCAGTGCAGCGTCAAATTCACCCCTCCACTTT. This encodes CASSAASNSPLHF. V and J are TRBV28 and TRBJ1-6, with D unclear. V was cut by 5 bases and J by 7 bases, with 9 bases left in between. CDR3 size: 13 residues. Germline assignment: CDR1 MDHEN and CDR2 SYDVKM.